This TCR beta chain was obtained from a study of blood T cells in healthy people across ages. Findings and limits, study-wide: Since the PBMCs were unsorted, naive and antigen-experienced cells could not be conclusively compared.

Worth noting for this clonotype: Its target is unknown.

Then a second PCR, running about 7 to 11 cycles, was carried out with a sample-barcoded 5' primer and a J-beta primer mix. MiXCR, applied by TCRdb to the 5' RACE reads, yields one record per CDR3 protein. Here the sample spans 700,000 to 950,000 distinct CDR3 sequences, more than 40% being singletons. The CDR3 length is 13 residues. The material sequenced was blood. This TCR derives from a woman in her fifties or sixties in good health. J is TRBJ2-7 and V is TRBV12-3 or TRBV12-4; 8 positions match TRBD1. The DNA matches TRBJ2-5 better at its end, which makes the J call doubtful. CDR3 sequence reads: CASSRTGFGTQYF. CDR3 bases: TGTGCCAGCAGCCGGACAGGGTTCGGGACCCAGTACTTC.